This T cell receptor (beta chain) was retrieved from a study of OX40 agonist ivuxolimab in advanced cancers. This clone has only a few counts. Measured with immunoSEQ multiplex PCR; TCRdb has only the in-frame clones, and not every one. The sample contains approximately 99,000 clones, roughly nine tenths of which appear only once. Any history of autoimmune disease or systemic immunosuppression disqualified patients. This receptor was obtained from an adult with an advanced solid tumor such as melanoma, head and neck, liver or kidney cancer. Here the sequenced sample was CD4+ or CD8+ T cells sorted from blood, taken in a trial of the OX40 agonist ivuxolimab.

In DNA form, the CDR3 reads TGTGCCAGTACCGCGGGCTTCATTCCCAGCTATGGCTACACCTTC. This gives the protein CASTAGFIPSYGYTF. The chain employs TRBV6-1 and TRBJ1-2; no clear D gene. Germline loops: CDR1 MNHNS, CDR2 SASEGT. The V end lost 9 bases, the J end lost 4 bases, and 21 bases lay between the germline ends. CDR3 length equals 15 residues.